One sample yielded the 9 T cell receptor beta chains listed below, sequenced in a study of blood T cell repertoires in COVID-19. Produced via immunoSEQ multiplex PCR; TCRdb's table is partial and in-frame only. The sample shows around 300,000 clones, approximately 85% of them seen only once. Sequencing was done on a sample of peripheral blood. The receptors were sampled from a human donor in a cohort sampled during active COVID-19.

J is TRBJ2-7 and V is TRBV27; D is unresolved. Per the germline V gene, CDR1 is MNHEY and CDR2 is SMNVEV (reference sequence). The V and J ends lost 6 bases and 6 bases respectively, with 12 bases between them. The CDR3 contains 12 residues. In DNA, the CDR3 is TGTGCCAGCAGAAACCTCCAGCGCGAGCAGTACTTC. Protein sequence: CASRNLQREQYF.

CDR3 amino acids: CSVGKEMNTEAFF. The CDR3 nucleotides are TGCAGCGTTGGAAAGGAGATGAACACTGAAGCTTTCTTT. The chain joins TRBV29-1 to TRBJ1-1; no clear D gene. The CDR3 extends over 13 amino acids. The germline CDR1 and CDR2 sequences are SQVTM and ANQGSEA. Trimming took off 4 bases at V and 0 bases at J, with 9 bases between the two ends.

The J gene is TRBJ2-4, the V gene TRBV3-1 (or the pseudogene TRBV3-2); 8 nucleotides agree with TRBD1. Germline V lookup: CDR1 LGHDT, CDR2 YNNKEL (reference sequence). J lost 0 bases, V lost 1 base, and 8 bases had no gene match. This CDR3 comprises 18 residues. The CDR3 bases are TGTGCCAGCAGCCAAGGTTTACAGGGGGAAAAAGCCAAAAACATTCAGTACTTC. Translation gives CASSQGLQGEKAKNIQYF.

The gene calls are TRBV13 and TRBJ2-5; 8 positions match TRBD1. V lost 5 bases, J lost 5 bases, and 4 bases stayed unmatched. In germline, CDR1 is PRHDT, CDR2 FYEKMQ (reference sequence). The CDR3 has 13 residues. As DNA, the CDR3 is TGTGCCAGCAGCGCGCGGACAGGGGAGACCCAGTACTTC. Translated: CASSARTGETQYF.

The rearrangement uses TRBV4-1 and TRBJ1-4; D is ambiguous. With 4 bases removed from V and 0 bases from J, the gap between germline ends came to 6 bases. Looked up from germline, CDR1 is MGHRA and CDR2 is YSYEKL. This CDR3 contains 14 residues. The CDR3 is CASSPEPTNEKLFF. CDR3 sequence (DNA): TGCGCCAGCAGCCCCGAGCCAACTAATGAAAAACTGTTTTTT.

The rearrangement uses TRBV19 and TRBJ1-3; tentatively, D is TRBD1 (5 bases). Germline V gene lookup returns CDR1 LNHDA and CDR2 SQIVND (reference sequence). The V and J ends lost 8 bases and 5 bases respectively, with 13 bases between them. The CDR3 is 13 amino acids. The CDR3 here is CASRGGGRNTIYF. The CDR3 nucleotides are TGTGCCAGTCGCGGGGGGGGACGAAACACCATATATTTT.

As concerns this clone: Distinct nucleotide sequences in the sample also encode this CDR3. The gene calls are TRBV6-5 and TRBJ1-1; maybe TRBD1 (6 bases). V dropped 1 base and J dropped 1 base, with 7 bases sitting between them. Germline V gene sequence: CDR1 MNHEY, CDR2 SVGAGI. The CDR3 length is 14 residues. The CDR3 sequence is CASSYLGQNTEAFF. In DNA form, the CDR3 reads TGTGCCAGCAGTTACTTGGGACAGAACACTGAAGCTTTCTTT.

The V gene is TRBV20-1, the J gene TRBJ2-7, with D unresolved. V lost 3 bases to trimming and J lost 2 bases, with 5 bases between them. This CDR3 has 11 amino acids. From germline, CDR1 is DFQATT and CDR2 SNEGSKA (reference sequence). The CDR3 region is CSASPTYEQYF. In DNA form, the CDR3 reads TGCAGTGCTAGCCCCACCTACGAGCAGTACTTC.

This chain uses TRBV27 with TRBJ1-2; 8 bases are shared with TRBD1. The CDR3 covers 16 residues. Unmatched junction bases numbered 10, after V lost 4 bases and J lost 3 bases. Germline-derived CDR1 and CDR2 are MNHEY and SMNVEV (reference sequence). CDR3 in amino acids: CASSWTGSTPYYGYTF. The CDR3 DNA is TGTGCCAGCAGTTGGACAGGGTCCACACCTTACTATGGCTACACCTTC.